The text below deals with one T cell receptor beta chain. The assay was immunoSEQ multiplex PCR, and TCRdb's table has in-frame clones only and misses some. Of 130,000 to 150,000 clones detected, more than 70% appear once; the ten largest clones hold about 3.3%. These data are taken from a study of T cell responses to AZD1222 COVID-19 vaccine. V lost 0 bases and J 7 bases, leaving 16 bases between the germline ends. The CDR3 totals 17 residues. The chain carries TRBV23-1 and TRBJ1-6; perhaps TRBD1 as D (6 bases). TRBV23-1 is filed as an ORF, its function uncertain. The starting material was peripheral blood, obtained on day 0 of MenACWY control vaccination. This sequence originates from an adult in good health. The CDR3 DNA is TGCGCCAGCAGTCAATCGATGTGGGGGGCCGTAAATTCACCCCTCCACTTT. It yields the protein CASSQSMWGAVNSPLHF.